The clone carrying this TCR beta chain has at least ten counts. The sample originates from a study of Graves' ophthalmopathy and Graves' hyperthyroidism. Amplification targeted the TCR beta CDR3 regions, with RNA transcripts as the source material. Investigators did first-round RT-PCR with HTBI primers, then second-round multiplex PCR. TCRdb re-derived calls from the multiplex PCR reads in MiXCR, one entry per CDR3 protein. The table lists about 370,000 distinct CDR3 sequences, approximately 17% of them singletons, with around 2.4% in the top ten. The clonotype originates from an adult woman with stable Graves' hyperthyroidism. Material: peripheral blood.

CDR3 DNA: TGCAGTGCTGGACTAGCGGGAGGCCCCCGCGAGCAGTACTTC. Amino acids: CSAGLAGGPREQYF. V is TRBV20-1 and J is TRBJ2-7, with 14 bases aligning to TRBD2. This CDR3 is built from 14 residues. Germline V gene lookup returns CDR1 DFQATT and CDR2 SNEGSKA (reference sequence). Trimming removed 5 bases from V and 6 bases from J; junction bases left unmatched: 6.